These 17 T cell receptor beta chains originate from one sample sequenced in a study of cytomegalovirus exposure and HLA in healthy donors. The PCR made use of 60 Vbeta and 13 Jbeta primers. Using immunoSEQ multiplex PCR, the repertoire was profiled, and TCRdb retains in-frame clones only, with some absent. In the table there are about 120,000 clones, under 80% of which are singletons. The sample consisted of PBMCs. Receptors originate from a woman in her fifties or sixties in good health and CMV-seropositive.

The table lists this clone with a few counts. The chain links TRBV7-2 to TRBJ2-7, with 7 nucleotides matching TRBD2. This CDR3 region has 16 residues. CDR1 and CDR2 (germline): SGHTA, FQGNSA. Germline trimming cut 5 bases from V and 2 bases from J; bases unmatched to any gene: 12. The CDR3 region is CASSPSGSGATYEQYF. CDR3 DNA: TGTGCCAGCAGCCCCTCGGGGAGCGGGGCGACCTACGAGCAGTACTTC.

The chain joins TRBV7-2 to TRBJ1-2; the D gene is possibly TRBD1 (6 bases). The CDR3 has 15 residues. Germline assignment: CDR1 SGHTA and CDR2 FQGNSA. The V end lost 2 bases, the J end lost 8 bases, and 18 bases lay between the germline ends. CDR3: CASSLSQGLLGGYTF. DNA of the CDR3: TGTGCCAGCAGCTTAAGCCAGGGGCTGTTAGGAGGCTACACCTTC.

This rearrangement joins TRBV18 to TRBJ1-1, with D possibly being TRBD1 (6 bases). The CDR3 consists of 15 residues. Between the trimmed V and J ends, which lost 5 bases and 0 bases, there was a span of 13 bases. Germline V gives CDR1 KGHSH, CDR2 LQKENI. CDR3 bases: TGTGCCAGCTCAAGGGACACCGAAATGAACACTGAAGCTTTCTTT. Amino acids: CASSRDTEMNTEAFF.

The genes are TRBV25-1 and TRBJ2-2; 12 bases are shared with TRBD2. Germline CDR1 MGHDK, CDR2 SYGVNS. Trimming at V came to 2 bases and at J to 7 bases, leaving 5 bases not matched to a gene. The CDR3 runs 16 residues. CDR3 coding DNA: TGTGCCAGCAGTGAACTAGCGGGGGGGCGGGTCGGGGAGCTGTTTTTT. Translated, it gives CASSELAGGRVGELFF.

This clone was recorded only once. Other DNA sequences in this specimen translate into the identical CDR3. The chain is built from TRBV7-2 and TRBJ2-5; possibly TRBD1 for D (5 bases). CDR3 size: 11 residues. V was shortened by 5 bases and J by 5 bases, with 6 bases between the two germline ends. The germline V gene has CDR1 SGHTA and CDR2 FQGNSA. Here the CDR3 reads CASSHRETQYF. CDR3 DNA sequence: TGTGCCAGCAGCCACAGGGAGACCCAGTACTTC.

CDR3 sequence: CASSFRTAVGDTQYF. The CDR3 nucleotides are TGTGCCAGCAGCTTTCGGACAGCGGTTGGAGATACGCAGTATTTT. The J gene is TRBJ2-3, the V gene TRBV5-8; the D gene is possibly TRBD1 (6 bases). CDR3 length: 15 amino acids. V was cut by 2 bases and J by 5 bases, with 15 bases left in between. In germline, CDR1 is SGHTS, CDR2 YDEGEE.

The count of this clone is one. The chain employs TRBV5-4 and TRBJ2-3; TRBD1 might be the D (6 bases). V was shortened by 4 bases and J by 2 bases, with 14 bases between the two germline ends. CDR3 size: 15 residues. Germline values: CDR1 SGHNT, CDR2 YYREEE (reference sequence). The CDR3 bases are TGTGCCAGCAGCGCACAGGGCTTAGACACAGATACGCAGTATTTT. This gives the protein CASSAQGLDTDTQYF.

The chain couples TRBV6-5 to TRBJ2-1, with D perhaps matching TRBD1 (6 bases). Germline CDR1 and CDR2: MNHEY and SVGAGI. The ends were cut back, 4 bases at V and 4 bases at J, with 17 bases in the middle. The CDR3 extends over 16 amino acids. The CDR3 is CASSSQTGLSYNEQFF. CDR3 coding DNA: TGTGCCAGCAGTTCCCAGACAGGCCTAAGTTACAATGAGCAGTTCTTC.

The chain couples TRBV18 to TRBJ2-2; 10 bases are a match to TRBD1. The germline V gene has CDR1 KGHSH and CDR2 LQKENI. The CDR3 spans 16 residues. V trimming: 3 bases; J trimming: 3 bases; junction bases outside the gene matches: 4. The chain's CDR3 is CASSPTGGLDTGELFF. CDR3 nucleotides: TGTGCCAGCTCACCGACAGGGGGCTTGGACACCGGGGAGCTGTTTTTT.

The chain couples TRBV25-1 to TRBJ1-1; no reliable D call. The V and J ends lost 8 bases and 0 bases respectively, with 10 bases between them. The CDR3 totals 13 residues. In germline, CDR1 is MGHDK, CDR2 SYGVNS. CDR3 in amino acids: CASVRGMNTEAFF. CDR3 nucleotides: TGTGCCAGCGTCCGGGGAATGAACACTGAAGCTTTCTTT.

The chain joins TRBV7-8 to TRBJ2-3, with 9 positions matching TRBD2. Trimming removed 4 bases from V and 7 bases from J; junction bases left unmatched: 6. Germline assignment: CDR1 SGHVS and CDR2 FQNEAQ. The CDR3 contains 14 residues. The CDR3 sequence: CASSWGGGENTQYF. The DNA of the CDR3 is TGTGCCAGCAGCTGGGGCGGGGGGGAGAATACGCAGTATTTT.

The rearrangement uses TRBV25-1 and TRBJ1-1; D is perhaps TRBD1 (6 bases). Trimming removed 6 bases from V and 2 bases from J, with 10 bases in between. The CDR3 has 13 amino acids. Per germline, CDR1 MGHDK and CDR2 SYGVNS. The DNA of the CDR3 is TGTGCCAGCAGGAGGACAGACAACACTGAAGCTTTCTTT. Amino acid sequence: CASRRTDNTEAFF.

The chain is built from TRBV2 and TRBJ2-5; TRBD2 agrees at 10 bases. The germline V gene encodes CDR1 SNHLY and CDR2 FYNNEI. V gave up 10 bases and J gave up 5 bases; unmatched junction bases: 7. CDR3 length: 13 residues. The CDR3 DNA sequence: TGTGCCACCAGAGCGGGAGGGGTGGAGACCCAGTACTTC. It codes for CATRAGGVETQYF.

The rearrangement joins TRBV7-6 to TRBJ1-3; 7 bases map to TRBD1. CDR1 is SGHVS and CDR2 is FNYEAQ in the germline V gene. This CDR3 is 17 amino acids long. V shed 1 base and J 2 bases; nucleotides not matched to a gene: 8. CDR3 protein: CASSLEPGQRTGNTIYF. CDR3 bases: TGTGCCAGCAGCTTAGAACCGGGACAGAGGACTGGAAACACCATATATTTT.

CDR3 loop: CASSEHSSVNEQFF. The DNA for the CDR3 is TGTGCCAGCAGTGAACACAGTTCCGTGAATGAGCAGTTCTTC. This chain uses TRBV6-1 with TRBJ2-1, with D unclear. V was trimmed by 2 bases and J by 7 bases, leaving 12 bases between them. This CDR3 region has 14 residues. From germline, CDR1 is MNHNS and CDR2 SASEGT.

The gene calls are TRBV7-9 and TRBJ2-2; D ambiguous. The CDR3 is 16 amino acids. Per the germline V gene, CDR1 is SEHNR and CDR2 is FQNEAQ (reference sequence). With 4 bases removed from V and 0 bases from J, the gap between germline ends came to 12 bases. Here the CDR3 reads CASSSRPLANTGELFF. The CDR3 DNA sequence: TGTGCCAGCAGCTCGAGACCCCTAGCGAACACCGGGGAGCTGTTTTTT.

The CDR3 spells CSVETSGGGHTDTQYF. In nucleotides, the CDR3 is TGCAGCGTTGAGACTAGCGGGGGGGGGCACACAGATACGCAGTATTTT. The chain is built from TRBV29-1 and TRBJ2-3; 14 bases fit TRBD2. After removal of 3 bases from V and 2 bases from J, the junction contained 4 bases not matched to a gene. The germline gives CDR1 SQVTM, CDR2 ANQGSEA. The CDR3 totals 16 residues.